One sample yielded the 23 T cell receptor beta chains listed below, sequenced in a study of OX40 agonist ivuxolimab in advanced cancers. Assay: immunoSEQ multiplex PCR; the TCRdb copy retains only in-frame clones and omits some. The sample contains 20,000 to 30,000 clones, roughly four fifths of which appear only once. Sample: CD4+ or CD8+ T cells sorted from blood, taken in a trial of the OX40 agonist ivuxolimab. These receptors all come from an adult with an advanced solid tumor such as melanoma, head and neck, liver or kidney cancer.

The chain joins TRBV18 to TRBJ2-7; possible D gene TRBD1, 5 bases. Germline V gene sequence: CDR1 KGHSH, CDR2 LQKENI. The CDR3 covers 13 residues. Trimming took 1 base from V and 4 from J, leaving 8 bases between them. The CDR3 DNA reads as TGTGCCAGCTCACCACGTAGGGGTTACGAGCAGTACTTC. It specifies CASSPRRGYEQYF.

The chain recombines TRBV5-1 with TRBJ2-7; D tentatively fits TRBD1 or TRBD2 (6 bases each). CDR3 length equals 16 residues. Looked up from germline, CDR1 is SGHRS and CDR2 is YFSETQ. V lost 0 bases and J lost 4, with 17 bases in between. Written as DNA, the CDR3 is TGCGCCAGCAGCTTGGGGGGCGAGGGGGGCTTATACGAGCAGTACTTC. Amino acid sequence: CASSLGGEGGLYEQYF.

The rearrangement uses TRBV9 and TRBJ2-5; 7 bases are a match to TRBD2. This CDR3 is built from 17 residues. Germline loops: CDR1 SGDLS, CDR2 YYNGEE. The junction had 9 bases not matched to a gene; V was cut back by 0 bases and J by 1 base. The CDR3 reads CASSVGWGGVGQETQYF. The CDR3 DNA reads as TGTGCCAGCAGCGTAGGGTGGGGGGGAGTTGGCCAAGAGACCCAGTACTTC.

Only one count was recorded for this clone. V usage is TRBV10-2 and J usage is TRBJ1-4; TRBD1 might be the D (5 bases). The CDR3 runs 16 residues. Trimming pared 2 bases from V and 7 bases from J, leaving 17 bases between. Germline assignment: CDR1 WSHSY and CDR2 SAAADI. CDR3 region: CASSERGPGSGEKLFF. The CDR3 nucleotides read TGCGCCAGCAGTGAGAGGGGACCGGGGTCAGGTGAAAAACTGTTTTTT.

This chain links TRBV7-8 with TRBJ2-2; D is undetermined. V dropped 6 bases and J dropped 3 bases, with 17 bases sitting between them. This CDR3 is built from 16 residues. Germline lookup yields CDR1 SGHVS and CDR2 FQNEAQ. In nucleotides, the CDR3 is TGTGCCAGCAGTCCAATTCCCAGGCGCTACACCGGGGAGCTGTTTTTT. This gives the protein CASSPIPRRYTGELFF.

The V gene is TRBV19, the J gene TRBJ2-1; possible D gene TRBD2, 6 bases. Deletions cut 4 bases from V and 8 bases from J, with 12 bases between. The CDR3 has 13 residues. Germline values: CDR1 LNHDA, CDR2 SQIVND (reference sequence). In nucleotides, the CDR3 is TGTGCCAGTAGTACACGGGGGTCGGATGAGCAGTTCTTC. This sequence encodes CASSTRGSDEQFF.

This chain connects TRBV6-5 to TRBJ1-4, with D tentatively TRBD1 (5 bases). The CDR3 totals 14 residues. V shed 6 bases and J shed 6 bases, with 14 bases lying between them. Germline V CDR1 and CDR2: MNHEY, SVGAGI. The CDR3 nucleotides are TGTGCCAGCAGCCGACAGTATTTCGATGAAAAACTGTTTTTT. Translating gives CASSRQYFDEKLFF.

This sequence joins TRBV10-1 and TRBJ2-5; no clear D gene. Germline loops: CDR1 WNHNN, CDR2 SYGVQD (reference sequence). V lost 6 bases, J lost 1 base, and 6 bases lay in between. This CDR3 has 12 residues. The CDR3 here is CASRDLQETQYF. The CDR3 DNA reads TGCGCCAGCAGGGACCTCCAAGAGACCCAGTACTTC.

The rearrangement links TRBV6-1 to TRBJ2-3, with 10 bases lining up with TRBD2. Germline trimming cut 2 bases from V and 3 bases from J; bases unmatched to any gene: 5. This CDR3 is built from 16 residues. Germline lookup yields CDR1 MNHNS and CDR2 SASEGT. The CDR3 here is CASSELLAGATDTQYF. The CDR3 DNA reads as TGTGCCAGCAGTGAACTTCTAGCGGGGGCAACAGATACGCAGTATTTT.

The genes are TRBV19 and TRBJ2-1; D is possibly TRBD1 or TRBD2 (5 bases each). The CDR3 runs 16 residues. V dropped 5 bases and J dropped 2 bases, with 16 bases sitting between them. Per the germline V gene, CDR1 is LNHDA and CDR2 is SQIVND (reference sequence). The DNA for the CDR3 is TGTGCCAGTAGTGCAGGGACGGACAACACCTACAATGAGCAGTTCTTC. Its protein is CASSAGTDNTYNEQFF.

V is TRBV7-3 and J is TRBJ2-3, with D maybe TRBD1 (6 bases). V was shortened by 4 bases and J by 4 bases, with 18 bases between the two germline ends. The CDR3 extends over 16 amino acids. CDR1 is SGHTA, CDR2 FQGTGA, per germline. The CDR3 bases are TGTGCCAGCAGCTCCTACACAGGGTGGGCCGCAGATACGCAGTATTTT. Translation: CASSSYTGWAADTQYF. Full variable domain (outside the CDR3, taken from reference TRBV7-3 and TRBJ2-3): GAGVSQTPSNKVTEKGKYVELRCDPISGHTALYWYRQSLGQGPEFLIYFQGTGAADDSGLPNDRFFAVRPEGSVSTLKIQRTERGDSAVYLCASSSYTGWAADTQYFGPGTRLTVL.

The V call is TRBV15, the J call TRBJ1-2; D is unresolved. This CDR3 has 15 residues. Trimming removed 0 bases from V and 4 bases from J, with 12 bases in between. Looked up from germline, CDR1 is LNHNV and CDR2 is YYDKDF (reference sequence). CDR3 in amino acids: CATSRDSGWAYGYTF. The CDR3 region has the DNA TGTGCCACCAGCAGAGATAGTGGATGGGCCTATGGCTACACCTTC.

This clone was recorded only once. The rearrangement joins TRBV9 to TRBJ2-7, with TRBD2 matching over 12 bases. There are 14 residues in the CDR3. Germline values: CDR1 SGDLS, CDR2 YYNGEE. After removal of 4 bases from V and 6 bases from J, the junction contained 5 bases not matched to a gene. The CDR3, as DNA: TGTGCCAGCAGCCCTAGCGGGGGGGCGGGCGAGCAGTACTTC. Protein product: CASSPSGGAGEQYF.

The genes are TRBV9 and TRBJ2-3; possibly TRBD1 for D (5 bases). This CDR3 contains 15 residues. Germline CDR1 reads SGDLS; CDR2 reads YYNGEE. Trimming cost V 0 bases and J 4 bases, with 12 bases left between them. The CDR3, as DNA: TGTGCCAGCAGCGTAGATGGGCAGGGCGCAGATACGCAGTATTTT. Its protein product is CASSVDGQGADTQYF.

This clone was seen a single time. The V gene is TRBV5-1, the J gene TRBJ2-1, with a tentative D call TRBD2 (6 bases). The germline gives CDR1 SGHRS, CDR2 YFSETQ. The V and J ends lost 0 bases and 8 bases respectively, with 12 bases between them. This CDR3 is built from 14 residues. The CDR3 DNA follows: TGCGCCAGCAGCTTGGGCGGGGAGGTGTATGAGCAGTTCTTC. Protein product: CASSLGGEVYEQFF.

J is TRBJ2-7 and V is TRBV5-5; a weak D match, TRBD1 (6 bases). Germline lookup yields CDR1 SGHKS and CDR2 YYEKEE (reference sequence). The CDR3 runs 13 residues. V was clipped by 0 bases and J by 7 bases, with 11 bases between them. The CDR3 DNA sequence: TGTGCCAGCAGCTTGGTAGGGGGTCAAGAGCAGTACTTC. Translation gives CASSLVGGQEQYF. The whole variable domain, remainder taken from reference TRBV5-5 and TRBJ2-7, is DAGVTQSPTHLIKTRGQQVTLRCSPISGHKSVSWYQQVLGQGPQFIFQYYEKEERGRGNFPDRFSARQFPNYSSELNVNALLLGDSALYLCASSLVGGQEQYFGPGTRLTVT.

CDR3 sequence: CASSDLGGTQETQYF. The CDR3 DNA is TGTGCCAGCAGTGATCTGGGAGGCACCCAAGAGACCCAGTACTTC. The chain employs TRBV27 and TRBJ2-5; maybe TRBD2 (6 bases). The CDR3 totals 15 residues. Looked up from germline, CDR1 is MNHEY and CDR2 is SMNVEV (reference sequence). V lost 5 bases and J lost 1, with 14 bases in between.

This clone was detected only a few times. The V gene is TRBV30, the J gene TRBJ1-3; no clear D. The CDR3 length is 12 residues. Between the trimmed V and J ends, which lost 4 bases and 4 bases, there was a span of 8 bases. In germline, CDR1 is GTSNPN, CDR2 SVGIG (reference sequence). The CDR3 here is CAWKWIGNTIYF. As DNA, the CDR3 is TGTGCCTGGAAGTGGATCGGAAACACCATATATTTT. The full variable domain, rest sourced from reference TRBV30 and TRBJ1-3, is SQTIHQWPATLVQPVGSPLSLECTVEGTSNPNLYWYRQAAGRGLQLLFYSVGIGQISSEVPQNLSASRPQDRQFILSSKKLLLSDSGFYLCAWKWIGNTIYFGEGSWLTVV.

V gene TRBV15 combines with J gene TRBJ1-1; possible D gene TRBD1, 5 bases. Per germline, CDR1 LNHNV and CDR2 YYDKDF (reference sequence). Trimming cost V 5 bases and J 8 bases, with 18 bases left between them. This CDR3 has 14 residues. This CDR3 reads CATSPAGPGTEAFF. The CDR3 DNA follows: TGTGCCACCAGCCCGGCGGGGCCCGGGACCGAAGCTTTCTTT.

This sequence joins TRBV25-1 and TRBJ2-7; TRBD2 might be the D (5 bases). Between the trimmed V and J ends, which lost 5 bases and 0 bases, there was a span of 11 bases. The germline V gene has CDR1 MGHDK and CDR2 SYGVNS. The CDR3 covers 14 residues. The DNA for the CDR3 is TGTGCCAGCAGTACTAGGATAACCTCCTACGAGCAGTACTTC. Its translation is CASSTRITSYEQYF.

The gene calls are TRBV2 and TRBJ2-7, with a possible D match to TRBD2 (6 bases). Deletions cut 6 bases from V and 3 bases from J, with 12 bases between. Germline CDR1 reads SNHLY; CDR2 reads FYNNEI. The CDR3 runs to 13 residues. Written as DNA, the CDR3 is TGTGCCAGCAGCCCCGGGGGAGTCTACGAGCAGTACTTC. It yields the protein CASSPGGVYEQYF.

This clone has only one observation. The chain has TRBV4-1 and TRBJ2-7, with 10 bases aligning to TRBD1. Germline V CDR1 and CDR2: MGHRA, YSYEKL. Trimming at V came to 6 bases and at J to 3 bases, leaving 5 bases not matched to a gene. The CDR3 is 14 amino acids. CDR3: CASSPGTGDYEQYF. CDR3 in DNA: TGCGCCAGCAGTCCCGGGACAGGGGACTACGAGCAGTACTTC.

This clone has just a few counts. The gene calls are TRBV19 and TRBJ1-1; maybe TRBD1 (5 bases). The germline V gene has CDR1 LNHDA and CDR2 SQIVND (reference sequence). CDR3 length equals 16 residues. V was cut by 7 bases and J by 0 bases, with 18 bases left in between. The CDR3 DNA sequence: TGTGCCAGTACCTCACCCTTTGGGGCGATGAACACTGAAGCTTTCTTT. The encoded protein is CASTSPFGAMNTEAFF.